This TCR beta chain was recorded in a study of blood T cell repertoires in COVID-19. The protocol was immunoSEQ multiplex PCR, while the TCRdb copy is restricted to in-frame clones and leaves out a portion. The top ten hold approximately 0.7% of the sample, which has around 450,000 clones, around 90% seen once. This CDR3 is built from 13 residues. The germline V gene has CDR1 LNHDA and CDR2 SQIVND (reference sequence). The V and J ends lost 2 bases and 8 bases, in that order; junction bases with no gene match: 5. Grouping used clinical history reported by participants in a survey and questionnaire. Cohort 3 donors counted as recovered after two negative PCRs, clearance, or resolved symptoms.

This chain links TRBV19 with TRBJ1-2, with 7 bases identical to TRBD1. Sequencing used PBMCs or T cells enriched from blood (not recorded which). The TCR originated in a woman aged 18-29 years who had recovered from COVID-19. The CDR3 here is CASSINRGAGYTF. CDR3 DNA sequence: TGTGCCAGTAGTATAAACAGGGGCGCGGGCTACACCTTC.